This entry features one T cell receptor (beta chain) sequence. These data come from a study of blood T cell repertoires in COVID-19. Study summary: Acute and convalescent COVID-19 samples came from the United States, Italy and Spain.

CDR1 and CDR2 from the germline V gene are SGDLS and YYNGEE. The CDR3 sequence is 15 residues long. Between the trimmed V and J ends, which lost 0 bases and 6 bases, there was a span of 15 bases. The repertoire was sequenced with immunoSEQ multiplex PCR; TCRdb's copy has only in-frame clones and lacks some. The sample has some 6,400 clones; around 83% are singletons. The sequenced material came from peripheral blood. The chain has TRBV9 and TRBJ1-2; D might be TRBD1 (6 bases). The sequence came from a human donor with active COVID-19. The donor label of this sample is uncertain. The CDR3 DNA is TGTGCCAGCAGCGTAGCTGTCGACAGGTCCCATGGCTACACCTTC. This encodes CASSVAVDRSHGYTF.